Below, 12 T cell receptor beta chains from the same sample are listed, as sequenced in a study of T cell repertoires in cytomegalovirus infection. The antigens for these receptors are not known. TCRdb passed the reads through MiXCR, listing each CDR3 protein once. This sample has approximately 1,000,000 distinct CDR3 sequences, with 30% to 40% found just once. The sample was cultured CD8+ T cells from PBMCs, taken from culture after CMV antigen stimulation. Receptors were obtained from a human donor in good health (CMV status not recorded). Some clones in this sample may be carry-over from other donors' samples.

The chain uses TRBV25-1 and TRBJ2-7; D ambiguous. V was shortened by 4 bases and J by 3 bases, with 7 bases between the two germline ends. The CDR3 sequence is 12 residues long. The germline CDR1 and CDR2 sequences are MGHDK and SYGVNS. CDR3 sequence (DNA): TGTGCCAGCAGTGCCTCCGTCTACGAGCAGTACTTC. It is translated as CASSASVYEQYF.

The rearrangement links TRBV9 to TRBJ1-1; maybe TRBD1 (5 bases). The CDR3 is made up of 15 amino acids. The germline CDR1 and CDR2 sequences are SGDLS and YYNGEE. Trimming removed 4 bases at V and 1 base at J, with 14 bases between. The CDR3 sequence is CASSPTPQGNTEAFF. The CDR3 DNA reads as TGTGCCAGCAGCCCCACTCCCCAGGGGAACACTGAAGCTTTCTTT.

The chain is built from TRBV27 and TRBJ2-5; D gene unclear. This CDR3 is built from 14 residues. The germline V gene encodes CDR1 MNHEY and CDR2 SMNVEV (reference sequence). Trimming took off 3 bases at V and 5 bases at J, with 13 bases between the two ends. The CDR3 DNA reads TGTGCCAGCAGTTTTAGGCCCGCGCGGGAGACCCAGTACTTC. Translated: CASSFRPARETQYF.

V and J are TRBV4-1 and TRBJ2-7; either TRBD1 or TRBD2 may supply D (6 bases each). V gave up 0 bases and J gave up 3 bases, with 12 bases separating them. Germline loops: CDR1 MGHRA, CDR2 YSYEKL. The CDR3 is 15 residues long. DNA for the CDR3: TGCGCCAGCAGCCAAGAGGGGGGACAACTCTACGAGCAGTACTTC. It encodes CASSQEGGQLYEQYF.

This clonotype was seen more than once but under ten times. V and J are TRBV7-6 and TRBJ2-1; D remains ambiguous. Germline lookup yields CDR1 SGHVS and CDR2 FNYEAQ. Trimming pared 0 bases from V and 7 bases from J, leaving 7 bases between. This CDR3 spans 13 amino acids. The CDR3: CASSLAVANEQFF. The CDR3 region has the DNA TGTGCCAGCAGCTTAGCTGTAGCAAATGAGCAGTTCTTC.

The V call is TRBV27, the J call TRBJ1-2; D ambiguous. The germline V gene has CDR1 MNHEY and CDR2 SMNVEV (reference sequence). CDR3 size: 13 residues. V shed 4 bases and J shed 6 bases, with 12 bases lying between them. The CDR3 DNA reads TGTGCCAGCAGTTCGGCAGGAGGTGATGGCTACACCTTC. Amino acid sequence: CASSSAGGDGYTF.

This chain joins TRBV14 and TRBJ2-1, with 8 bases identical to TRBD2. The CDR3 is 17 amino acids. Germline V gene sequence: CDR1 SGHDN, CDR2 FVKESK. With 4 bases clipped from V and 10 bases from J, the junction kept 18 bases outside the gene matches. CDR3 protein: CASSPPLVGGGTGEQFF. CDR3 nucleotide sequence: TGTGCCAGCAGCCCCCCCCTAGTCGGCGGGGGGACGGGAGAGCAGTTCTTC.

This chain connects TRBV6-1 to TRBJ2-5; tentative D call: TRBD1 (5 bases). CDR1 and CDR2 (germline): MNHNS, SASEGT. V dropped 3 bases and J dropped 2 bases, with 10 bases sitting between them. This CDR3 spans 14 amino acids. This CDR3 reads CASSDWTRQETQYF. The CDR3 region has the DNA TGTGCCAGCAGTGACTGGACACGACAAGAGACCCAGTACTTC.

This chain joins TRBV28 and TRBJ2-2, with unresolved D. The CDR3 is 13 residues long. In germline, CDR1 is MDHEN, CDR2 SYDVKM. The CDR3 loop reads CVSMGTNTGELFF. The CDR3 DNA sequence: TGTGTCTCGATGGGCACTAACACCGGGGAGCTGTTTTTT.

This clonotype was recorded at least ten times. V and J are TRBV7-9 and TRBJ2-4; tentative D call: TRBD2 (5 bases). Germline CDR1 is SEHNR and CDR2 is FQNEAQ (reference sequence). CDR3 length equals 17 residues. V lost 0 bases, J lost 2 bases, and 14 bases lay in between. The CDR3 reads CASSLASGEESKNIQYF. Written as DNA, the CDR3 is TGTGCCAGCAGCTTAGCGAGCGGTGAGGAGTCCAAAAACATTCAGTACTTC.

The gene calls are TRBV5-5 and TRBJ2-1; 9 positions match TRBD2. The CDR3 has 16 residues. Trimming took 1 base from V and 7 from J; bases not matched to a gene: 9. CDR1 is SGHKS and CDR2 is YYEKEE in the germline V gene (reference sequence). Here the CDR3 reads CASSLRAGGGQNEQFF. The CDR3 DNA sequence: TGTGCCAGCAGCTTGCGGGCGGGGGGGGGACAGAATGAGCAGTTCTTC.

This clonotype came up many times. The chain combines TRBV29-1 with TRBJ1-1; D is possibly TRBD1 (5 bases). Trimming removed 2 bases from V and 7 bases from J, with 5 bases in between. Per the germline V gene, CDR1 is SQVTM and CDR2 is ANQGSEA. CDR3 length equals 10 residues. CDR3 DNA: TGCAGCGTTGAAAGGGGTGAAGCTTTCTTT. Translation: CSVERGEAFF. The full variable domain, completed using reference TRBV29-1 and TRBJ1-1, is SAVISQKPSRDICQRGTSLTIQCQVDSQVTMMFWYRQQPGQSLTLIATANQGSEATYESGFVIDKFPISRPNLTFSTLTVSNMSPEDSSIYLCSVERGEAFFGQGTRLTVV.